What follows are 23 T cell receptor beta chains derived from one specimen sequenced in a study of cytomegalovirus exposure and HLA in healthy donors. The PCR made use of 60 Vbeta and 13 Jbeta primers. Sequencing was performed with immunoSEQ multiplex PCR; in TCRdb, only in-frame clones are kept and a portion is missing. This sample carries about 140,000 clones, approximately 80% of them seen once, and the ten largest clones take about 15%. The sequencing input was PBMCs. All receptors come from a woman in her thirties or forties in good health and CMV-seronegative.

V and J are TRBV9 and TRBJ2-3, with 7 bases matching TRBD2. Germline loops: CDR1 SGDLS, CDR2 YYNGEE. The CDR3 runs 15 residues. After removal of 3 bases from V and 2 bases from J, the junction contained 6 bases not matched to a gene. This chain's CDR3 is CASSAASGFTDTQYF. CDR3 DNA sequence: TGTGCCAGCAGCGCCGCTAGCGGCTTCACAGATACGCAGTATTTT.

The chain recombines TRBV18 with TRBJ1-3; D unclear. Looked up from germline, CDR1 is KGHSH and CDR2 is LQKENI. There are 15 residues in the CDR3. V shed 8 bases and J shed 0 bases, with 14 bases lying between them. CDR3: CASAYGLNSGNTIYF. CDR3 in DNA: TGTGCCAGCGCCTACGGGTTAAACTCTGGAAACACCATATATTTT.

The chain carries TRBV7-2 and TRBJ2-2, with D possibly matching TRBD2 (5 bases). The length of the CDR3 is 13 residues. V dropped 5 bases and J dropped 4 bases, with 8 bases sitting between them. The germline V gene has CDR1 SGHTA and CDR2 FQGNSA. CDR3 in amino acids: CASSPGFTGELFF. In DNA, the CDR3 is TGTGCCAGCAGCCCGGGGTTCACCGGGGAGCTGTTTTTT.

The chain has TRBV5-5 and TRBJ2-7, with 9 bases identical to TRBD1. Germline V gene sequence: CDR1 SGHKS, CDR2 YYEKEE (reference sequence). V gave up 7 bases and J gave up 5 bases; unmatched junction bases: 10. CDR3 length: 14 amino acids. In nucleotides, the CDR3 is TGTGCCAGCGAGAGGAACAGGGGGCTCGACGAGCAGTACTTC. Encoded protein: CASERNRGLDEQYF. Full variable domain (missing parts from reference TRBV5-5 and TRBJ2-7): DAGVTQSPTHLIKTRGQQVTLRCSPISGHKSVSWYQQVLGQGPQFIFQYYEKEERGRGNFPDRFSARQFPNYSSELNVNALLLGDSALYLCASERNRGLDEQYFGPGTRLTVT.

There are a few counts of this clone. The chain combines TRBV9 with TRBJ2-1; TRBD2 is a possible D gene (5 bases). The ends were cut back, 0 bases at V and 5 bases at J, with 12 bases in the middle. CDR1 SGDLS and CDR2 YYNGEE come from the germline V gene. The length of the CDR3 is 15 residues. As DNA, the CDR3 is TGTGCCAGCAGCGTAGGGGCTAGCACCCACAATGAGCAGTTCTTC. It codes for CASSVGASTHNEQFF.

The CDR3 coding sequence is TGTGCCAGCAGGCGAGGACAGGTTAACTATGGCTACACCTTC. As protein: CASRRGQVNYGYTF. The chain is built from TRBV6-5 and TRBJ1-2, with TRBD1 matching 7 bases. CDR1 and CDR2 (germline): MNHEY, SVGAGI. This CDR3 spans 14 amino acids. With 6 bases clipped from V and 1 base from J, the junction kept 5 bases outside the gene matches.

CDR3 protein: CASSVGGSDTQYF. The DNA of the CDR3 is TGTGCCAGCAGCGTTGGAGGGTCAGATACGCAGTATTTT. The chain is built from TRBV9 and TRBJ2-3; D might be TRBD2 (6 bases). Germline CDR1 reads SGDLS; CDR2 reads YYNGEE. The CDR3 is 13 amino acids. Trimming cost V 2 bases and J 4 bases, with 8 bases left between them.

The V gene is TRBV27, the J gene TRBJ2-7, with a tentative D call TRBD2 (5 bases). V lost 3 bases and J lost 5, with 8 bases in between. Germline-derived CDR1 and CDR2 are MNHEY and SMNVEV (reference sequence). CDR3 length: 12 residues. The CDR3 region is CASSFEGDEQYF. CDR3 coding DNA: TGTGCCAGCAGTTTCGAGGGCGACGAGCAGTACTTC.

The gene calls are TRBV5-4 and TRBJ2-1; TRBD1 aligns across 11 bases. This CDR3 is built from 13 residues. Looked up from germline, CDR1 is SGHNT and CDR2 is YYREEE (reference sequence). V was clipped by 3 bases and J by 12 bases; unmatched bases: 5. The CDR3 DNA follows: TGTGCCAGCAGCTCGGACAGGGGGCGAGGGCAGTTCTTC. Translating gives CASSSDRGRGQFF.

V and J are TRBV28 and TRBJ1-1; no reliable D call. There are 13 residues in the CDR3. From germline, CDR1 is MDHEN and CDR2 SYDVKM. The V end lost 6 bases, the J end lost 1 base, and 9 bases lay between the germline ends. The CDR3 reads CASRIQTNTEAFF. The CDR3 nucleotides read TGTGCCAGCAGGATACAGACGAACACTGAAGCTTTCTTT.

The gene calls are TRBV7-2 and TRBJ2-3; 13 positions match TRBD2. The CDR3 spans 18 residues. J was trimmed by 5 bases and V by 2 bases; bases with no gene match: 10. Germline loops: CDR1 SGHTA, CDR2 FQGNSA. The CDR3 nucleotides are TGTGCCAGCAGCTTAAGGCCGGGACTAGCGGGAAATAGAGATACGCAGTATTTT. It translates to CASSLRPGLAGNRDTQYF.

This chain connects TRBV9 to TRBJ1-1, with D possibly TRBD1 on 5 matching bases. CDR1 is SGDLS, CDR2 YYNGEE, per germline. Trimming pared 0 bases from V and 4 bases from J, leaving 13 bases between. The CDR3 runs 15 residues. Written as DNA, the CDR3 is TGTGCCAGCAGCGTAGATCGGACGGGGGGCACTGAAGCTTTCTTT. It is translated as CASSVDRTGGTEAFF.

This clone was counted a single time. The chain is built from TRBV19 and TRBJ1-1, with D hard to call. Between the trimmed V and J ends, which lost 10 bases and 10 bases, there was a span of 22 bases. The CDR3 spans 13 residues. Germline loops: CDR1 LNHDA, CDR2 SQIVND (reference sequence). The CDR3 DNA follows: TGTGCCACAACCTCAGGAGGGCGGCAAGCAGCTTTCTTT. It translates to CATTSGGRQAAFF.

The chain combines TRBV5-5 with TRBJ2-3; TRBD2 matches at 15 bases. The CDR3 has 16 residues. CDR1 and CDR2 (germline): SGHKS, YYEKEE (reference sequence). The ends lost 3 bases at V and 5 bases at J; junction bases unmatched: 4. This CDR3 reads CASSSGLAGGQDTQYF. In DNA, the CDR3 is TGTGCCAGCAGCTCCGGACTAGCGGGGGGGCAAGATACGCAGTATTTT.

V gene TRBV6-1 combines with J gene TRBJ1-5; no reliable D call. The CDR3 extends over 15 amino acids. V lost 5 bases to trimming and J lost 3 bases, with 14 bases between them. Germline V CDR1 and CDR2: MNHNS, SASEGT. This CDR3 is CASSTRGSLNQPQHF. CDR3 bases: TGTGCCAGCAGTACCCGAGGGTCGCTCAATCAGCCCCAGCATTTT.

The genes are TRBV5-6 and TRBJ2-3, with D possibly being TRBD2 (7 bases). The germline gives CDR1 SGHDT, CDR2 YYEEEE. This CDR3 has 13 residues. V was cut by 3 bases and J by 8 bases, with 13 bases left in between. CDR3 region: CASSSGRGLTQYF. In DNA form, the CDR3 reads TGTGCCAGCAGCTCGGGGCGGGGGCTTACGCAGTATTTT. Together with reference TRBV5-6 and TRBJ2-3, the CDR3 gives the full variable domain: DAGVTQSPTHLIKTRGQQVTLRCSPKSGHDTVSWYQQALGQGPQFIFQYYEEEERQRGNFPDRFSGHQFPNYSSELNVNALLLGDSALYLCASSSGRGLTQYFGPGTRLTVL.

The gene calls are TRBV19 and TRBJ1-1; the D is unclear. V dropped 2 bases and J dropped 5 bases, with 12 bases sitting between them. The CDR3 runs 14 residues. Germline values: CDR1 LNHDA, CDR2 SQIVND (reference sequence). CDR3 nucleotide sequence: TGTGCCAGTAGTATAATTGTTGGGCGTACTGAAGCTTTCTTT. This sequence encodes CASSIIVGRTEAFF.

V is TRBV19 and J is TRBJ2-3, with D uncertain. This CDR3 has 13 residues. Trimming cost V 3 bases and J 1 base, with 5 bases left between them. Germline-derived CDR1 and CDR2 are LNHDA and SQIVND (reference sequence). The DNA for the CDR3 is TGTGCCAGTAGTATCGGAGGCACAGATACGCAGTATTTT. It is translated as CASSIGGTDTQYF.

The CDR3 bases are TGCGCCAGCAGACCTGGACGGGAAGAAAAACTGTTTTTT. Protein product: CASRPGREEKLFF. The chain is built from TRBV4-3 and TRBJ1-4; D not certain. V was trimmed by 6 bases and J by 8 bases, leaving 13 bases between them. Looked up from germline, CDR1 is LGHNA and CDR2 is YSLEER. The CDR3 totals 13 residues.

The chain links TRBV7-9 to TRBJ2-5; 7 bases line up with TRBD1. CDR3 length equals 14 residues. J was trimmed by 5 bases and V by 6 bases; bases with no gene match: 9. CDR1 SEHNR and CDR2 FQNEAQ come from the germline V gene (reference sequence). CDR3 residues: CASSAGTALETQYF. CDR3 coding DNA: TGTGCCAGCAGTGCCGGGACAGCACTTGAGACCCAGTACTTC.

This chain links TRBV27 with TRBJ2-7; 8 nucleotides align to TRBD1. Losses at the gene ends were 4 bases for V and 4 bases for J; bases not matched to a gene: 6. This CDR3 region has 14 residues. In germline, CDR1 is MNHEY, CDR2 SMNVEV (reference sequence). The CDR3 DNA reads TGTGCCAGCAGTTCCACCGGGACAGGATACGAGCAGTACTTC. Translation: CASSSTGTGYEQYF.

The gene calls are TRBV28 and TRBJ2-5, with 7 bases identical to TRBD2. V trimming: 8 bases; J trimming: 7 bases; junction bases outside the gene matches: 1. The CDR3 has 10 amino acids. CDR1 and CDR2 (germline): MDHEN, SYDVKM. CDR3 protein: CASGRGTQYF. The DNA of the CDR3 is TGTGCCAGCGGGAGGGGGACCCAGTACTTC.

This rearrangement joins TRBV28 to TRBJ1-5; 7 bases align to TRBD1. This CDR3 is 14 amino acids long. The V and J ends lost 5 bases and 7 bases, in that order; junction bases with no gene match: 8. Germline V CDR1 and CDR2: MDHEN, SYDVKM. CDR3 protein: CASSVTGRGQPQHF. CDR3 sequence (DNA): TGTGCCAGCAGTGTGACAGGGCGCGGGCAGCCCCAGCATTTT.